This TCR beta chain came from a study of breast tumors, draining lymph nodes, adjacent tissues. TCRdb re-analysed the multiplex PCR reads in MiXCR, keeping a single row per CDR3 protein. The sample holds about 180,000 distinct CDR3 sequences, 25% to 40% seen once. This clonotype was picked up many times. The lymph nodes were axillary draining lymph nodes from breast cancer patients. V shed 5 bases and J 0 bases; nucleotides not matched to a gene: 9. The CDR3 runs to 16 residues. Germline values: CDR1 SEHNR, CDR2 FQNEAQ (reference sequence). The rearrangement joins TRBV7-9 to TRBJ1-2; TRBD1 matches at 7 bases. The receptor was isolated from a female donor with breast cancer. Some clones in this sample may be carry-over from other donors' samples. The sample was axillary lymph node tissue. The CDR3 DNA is TGTGCCAGCAGCCCCCGGTCGACAGGGACTAACTATGGCTACACCTTC. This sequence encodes CASSPRSTGTNYGYTF.